The 24 T cell receptor beta chains presented below share a single source sample, sequenced in a study of blood T cell repertoires in COVID-19. The protocol was immunoSEQ multiplex PCR, while the TCRdb copy is restricted to in-frame clones and leaves out a portion. The repertoire holds about 440,000 clones, with about 91% as singletons. The sample was peripheral blood. These receptors were taken from a woman between 50 and 59 years old with COVID-19, enrolled during active disease.

This clone was seen just once. The rearrangement uses TRBV2 and TRBJ2-7; a weak D match, TRBD2 (7 bases). V gave up 5 bases and J gave up 0 bases, with 14 bases separating them. This CDR3 has 15 amino acids. The germline gives CDR1 SNHLY, CDR2 FYNNEI. In nucleotides, the CDR3 is TGTGCCAGCAGTCCCGGGCGGGGGCTCTCCTACGAGCAGTACTTC. This encodes CASSPGRGLSYEQYF.

The J gene is TRBJ2-7, the V gene TRBV6-5, with 7 bases identical to TRBD2. The CDR3 runs to 13 residues. J lost 5 bases, V lost 8 bases, and 9 bases had no gene match. From germline, CDR1 is MNHEY and CDR2 SVGAGI. CDR3 amino acids: CASRGGGRNEQYF. CDR3 in DNA: TGTGCCAGCCGGGGCGGGGGAAGGAACGAGCAGTACTTC.

V and J are TRBV18 and TRBJ2-7; 11 bases align to TRBD1. CDR1 and CDR2 (germline): KGHSH, LQKENI. This CDR3 region has 17 residues. Trimming took 4 bases from V and 1 from J; bases not matched to a gene: 9. The CDR3 DNA reads TGTGCCAGCTCACTGTATGGACAGGGGGCTGGGTCCTACGAGCAGTACTTC. Translated, it gives CASSLYGQGAGSYEQYF.

The V call is TRBV7-9, the J call TRBJ2-3, with 7 bases matching TRBD2. The CDR3 extends over 14 amino acids. Germline loops: CDR1 SEHNR, CDR2 FQNEAQ (reference sequence). V shed 1 base and J 5 bases; nucleotides not matched to a gene: 3. CDR3 coding DNA: TGTGCCAGCAGCTTAGGACTAGCCGAAGATACGCAGTATTTT. Protein product: CASSLGLAEDTQYF. Full variable domain (rest looked up from reference TRBV7-9 and TRBJ2-3): DTGVSQNPRHKITKRGQNVTFRCDPISEHNRLYWYRQTLGQGPEFLTYFQNEAQLEKSRLLSDRFSAERPKGSFSTLEIQRTEQGDSAMYLCASSLGLAEDTQYFGPGTRLTVL.

The chain uses TRBV21-1 and TRBJ1-2; the table names TRBD1, a call not compared with the DNA. TRBV21-1 is marked as a pseudogene. CDR3 length: 15 amino acids. In DNA form, the CDR3 reads TGTGCCAGCAGCAACCCCGACAGTTCCCTCTATGGCTACACCTTC. Its translation: CASSNPDSSLYGYTF.

The V call is TRBV28, the J call TRBJ1-3, with D maybe TRBD1 (5 bases). V was trimmed by 4 bases and J by 8 bases, leaving 9 bases between them. Germline V lookup: CDR1 MDHEN, CDR2 SYDVKM. The CDR3 sequence is 12 residues long. The DNA of the CDR3 is TGTGCCAGCAGTTCCGGGGGGGACACCATATATTTT. Encoded protein: CASSSGGDTIYF.

V usage is TRBV24-1 and J usage is TRBJ2-1, with D maybe TRBD1 (5 bases). CDR1 is KGHDR and CDR2 is SFDVKD in the germline V gene. CDR3 length: 12 residues. V gave up 7 bases and J gave up 5 bases, with 8 bases separating them. CDR3 in amino acids: CATSQGNNEQFF. The DNA for the CDR3 is TGTGCCACCAGCCAGGGCAACAATGAGCAGTTCTTC.

The chain combines TRBV6-5 with TRBJ2-7; 9 bases are a match to TRBD2. The CDR3 has 15 amino acids. The germline V gene has CDR1 MNHEY and CDR2 SVGAGI. V lost 0 bases, J lost 6 bases, and 6 bases stayed unmatched. As DNA, the CDR3 is TGTGCCAGCAGTTACTCGATAGCGGGGGAGGGCGAGCAGTACTTC. Translating it yields CASSYSIAGEGEQYF.

V and J are TRBV24-1 and TRBJ1-2; D uncertain. The V end was cut by 10 bases, the J end by 5 bases, with 10 bases between. Germline values: CDR1 KGHDR, CDR2 SFDVKD. This CDR3 has 11 amino acids. The CDR3 bases are TGTGCCACTGGGGAGGGATATGGCTACACCTTC. It translates to CATGEGYGYTF.

The V and J genes are TRBV30 and TRBJ2-7; D gene unclear. The germline V and J ends were trimmed by 1 base and 7 bases, with 20 bases remaining between them. CDR1 GTSNPN and CDR2 SVGIG come from the germline V gene (reference sequence). The CDR3 contains 15 residues. In DNA, the CDR3 is TGTGCCTGGAGTGGAGCGCCGGTCACAAAGTATGAGCAGTACTTC. Protein sequence: CAWSGAPVTKYEQYF.

This clone was picked up a small number of times. The chain has TRBV5-4 and TRBJ1-6; D might be TRBD1 (5 bases). Germline assignment: CDR1 SGHNT and CDR2 YYREEE (reference sequence). The CDR3 runs 16 residues. The V gene lost 0 bases and the J gene lost 6 bases, with 13 bases spanning the gap. The CDR3 DNA follows: TGTGCCAGCAGCTTGGACAAGGGACTGATTAATTCACCCCTCCACTTT. Protein: CASSLDKGLINSPLHF.

V gene TRBV27 combines with J gene TRBJ2-1; perhaps TRBD2 as D (5 bases). Germline values: CDR1 MNHEY, CDR2 SMNVEV (reference sequence). The CDR3 has 18 amino acids. Trimming removed 3 bases from V and 0 bases from J, with 18 bases in between. CDR3 nucleotide sequence: TGTGCCAGCAGTTTGCTGAGGGTCCCCTCCTTCTCCTACAATGAGCAGTTCTTC. Protein product: CASSLLRVPSFSYNEQFF.

This sequence joins TRBV4-1 and TRBJ1-4; the D gene is possibly TRBD1 (5 bases). Between the trimmed V and J ends, which lost 4 bases and 0 bases, there was a span of 21 bases. CDR1 is MGHRA, CDR2 YSYEKL, per germline. This CDR3 comprises 19 residues. In nucleotides, the CDR3 is TGCGCCAGCAGCCTGATTTTAGGGCGGGGGGTGGCAACTAATGAAAAACTGTTTTTT. Amino acid sequence: CASSLILGRGVATNEKLFF.

V usage is TRBV7-3 and J usage is TRBJ2-3; a weak D match, TRBD2 (5 bases). The CDR3 sequence is 17 residues long. Per germline, CDR1 SGHTA and CDR2 FQGTGA. Trimming shortened V by 4 bases and J by 1 base, and 18 bases separated the two germline ends. CDR3 residues: CASSSGPSAGGTDTQYF. The DNA for the CDR3 is TGTGCCAGCAGCTCAGGCCCGAGTGCGGGTGGCACAGATACGCAGTATTTT.

CDR3 residues: CASSLEGSNQPQHF. The CDR3 coding sequence is TGCGCCAGCAGCTTGGAGGGGAGCAATCAGCCCCAGCATTTT. The chain links TRBV5-1 to TRBJ1-5; possibly TRBD1 for D (5 bases). In germline, CDR1 is SGHRS, CDR2 YFSETQ. The V gene lost 0 bases and the J gene lost 1 base, with 5 bases spanning the gap. This CDR3 is 14 amino acids long.

The sample holds one count of this clone. The chain uses TRBV29-1 and TRBJ1-4; TRBD1 is a possible D gene (6 bases). CDR3 length: 13 amino acids. The V end lost 7 bases, the J end lost 7 bases, and 16 bases lay between the germline ends. The germline V gene has CDR1 SQVTM and CDR2 ANQGSEA. In nucleotides, the CDR3 is TGCAGCGCCGGGGGGGGGCCCGGTGAAAAACTGTTTTTT. Protein: CSAGGGPGEKLFF.

The CDR3: CASSRAGTGYNEQFF. The CDR3, as DNA: TGTGCCAGCTCCCGAGCGGGGACGGGATACAATGAGCAGTTCTTC. V is TRBV3-1 (or the pseudogene TRBV3-2) and J is TRBJ2-1; 7 bases line up with TRBD2. The V and J ends lost 8 bases and 4 bases, in that order; junction bases with no gene match: 11. Germline assignment: CDR1 LGHDT and CDR2 YNNKEL (reference sequence). The CDR3 spans 15 residues.

The CDR3 DNA reads TGCGCCAGCAGCTTGGGTCCAGGGGACTCTGGAAACACCATATATTTT. Its protein is CASSLGPGDSGNTIYF. The rearrangement joins TRBV5-1 to TRBJ1-3; D may be TRBD1 (6 bases). The V end was cut by 0 bases, the J end by 0 bases, with 10 bases between. This CDR3 region has 16 residues. Germline CDR1 is SGHRS and CDR2 is YFSETQ.

The CDR3 DNA sequence: TGTGCCAGTTACATCAGGGTTGGGAACACTGAAGCTTTCTTT. This encodes CASYIRVGNTEAFF. This chain uses TRBV2 with TRBJ1-1; TRBD1 is a possible D gene (5 bases). The CDR3 runs to 14 residues. Germline lookup yields CDR1 SNHLY and CDR2 FYNNEI. Trimming left V 9 bases short and J 1 base short, with 15 bases between. Combining the CDR3 with reference TRBV2 and TRBJ1-1 gives the whole variable domain EPEVTQTPSHQVTQMGQEVILRCVPISNHLYFYWYRQILGQKVEFLVSFYNNEISEKSEIFDDQFSVERPDGSNFTLKIRSTKLEDSAMYFCASYIRVGNTEAFFGQGTRLTVV.

The chain has TRBV12-3 or TRBV12-4 and TRBJ1-6; D unresolved. The CDR3 extends over 13 amino acids. V lost 5 bases and J 7 bases, leaving 9 bases between the germline ends. The CDR3 bases are TGTGCCAGCAGTAGATCGGTGAATTCACCCCTCCACTTT. Translation: CASSRSVNSPLHF.

The chain uses TRBV5-1 and TRBJ1-1; no definite D call. V lost 2 bases, J lost 0 bases, and 8 bases lay in between. Germline CDR1 and CDR2: SGHRS and YFSETQ. The CDR3 consists of 14 residues. CDR3 sequence (DNA): TGCGCCAGCAGCTTCGGGAATCTGAACACTGAAGCTTTCTTT. As protein: CASSFGNLNTEAFF.

The genes are TRBV5-1 and TRBJ2-3; tentative D call: TRBD2 (5 bases). Trimming took off 1 base at V and 4 bases at J, with 13 bases between the two ends. The CDR3 is 15 residues long. Germline CDR1 is SGHRS and CDR2 is YFSETQ. CDR3 loop: CASSLTSIASDTQYF. CDR3 nucleotides: TGCGCCAGCAGCTTGACTAGTATTGCGTCAGATACGCAGTATTTT.

This clone occurred a few times. This CDR3 is CASAQGAGQPQHF. DNA of the CDR3: TGTGCCAGCGCTCAGGGGGCCGGTCAGCCCCAGCATTTT. The chain is built from TRBV18 and TRBJ1-5, with TRBD1 matching over 8 bases. The trim removed 8 bases at V and 6 bases at J, leaving 6 bases unmatched. This CDR3 has 13 amino acids. CDR1 and CDR2 from the germline V gene are KGHSH and LQKENI.

The V and J genes are TRBV6-1 and TRBJ1-2, with 7 bases fitting TRBD1. The germline V gene encodes CDR1 MNHNS and CDR2 SASEGT. The ends lost 0 bases at V and 6 bases at J; junction bases unmatched: 4. This CDR3 has 14 residues. In nucleotides, the CDR3 is TGTGCCAGCAGTGAAGCGCGACAGGGTCATGGCTACACCTTC. Its translation: CASSEARQGHGYTF.